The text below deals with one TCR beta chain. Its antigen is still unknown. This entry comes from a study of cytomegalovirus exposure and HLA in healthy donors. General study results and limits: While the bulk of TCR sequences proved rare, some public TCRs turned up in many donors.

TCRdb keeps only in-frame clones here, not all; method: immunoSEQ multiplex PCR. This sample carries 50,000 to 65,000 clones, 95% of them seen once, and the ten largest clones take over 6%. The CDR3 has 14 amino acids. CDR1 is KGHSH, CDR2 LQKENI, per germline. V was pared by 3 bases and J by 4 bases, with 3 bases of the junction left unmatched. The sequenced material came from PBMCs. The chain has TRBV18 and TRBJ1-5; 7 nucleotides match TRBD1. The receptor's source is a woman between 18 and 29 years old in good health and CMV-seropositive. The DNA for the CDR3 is TGTGCCAGCTCACCGACAGGGAAGAATCAGCCCCAGCATTTT. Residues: CASSPTGKNQPQHF.